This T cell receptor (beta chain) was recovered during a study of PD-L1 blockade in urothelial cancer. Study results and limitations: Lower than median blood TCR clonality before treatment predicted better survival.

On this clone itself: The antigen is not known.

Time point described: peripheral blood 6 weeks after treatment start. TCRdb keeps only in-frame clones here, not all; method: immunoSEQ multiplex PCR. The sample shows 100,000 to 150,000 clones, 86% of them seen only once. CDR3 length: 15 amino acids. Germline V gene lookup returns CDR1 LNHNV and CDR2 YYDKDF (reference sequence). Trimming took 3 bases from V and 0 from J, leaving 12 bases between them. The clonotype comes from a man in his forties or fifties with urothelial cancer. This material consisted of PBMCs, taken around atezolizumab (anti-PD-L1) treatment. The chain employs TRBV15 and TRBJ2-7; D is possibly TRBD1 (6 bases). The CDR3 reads CATSSSGQSSYEQYF. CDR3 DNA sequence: TGTGCCACCAGCAGCTCAGGACAGAGCTCCTACGAGCAGTACTTC.